This entry lists 18 T cell receptor beta chains sequenced from one sample in a study of blood T cells in healthy people across ages. Primed by a sample-barcoded 5' primer and a J-beta primer mix, a second PCR proceeded for roughly 6 to 12 cycles. TCRdb re-analysed the 5' RACE reads in MiXCR, keeping a single row per CDR3 protein. The sample has 1.5 million to 2 million distinct CDR3 sequences; roughly 28% are singletons. Sequenced sample: blood. The receptors were sampled from a woman in her thirties in good health.

The gene calls are TRBV28 and TRBJ2-7, with 8 nucleotides matching TRBD2. The CDR3 is made up of 14 amino acids. Losses at the gene ends were 5 bases for V and 3 bases for J; bases not matched to a gene: 6. In germline, CDR1 is MDHEN, CDR2 SYDVKM. CDR3: CASSGTSYLYEQYF. The CDR3 DNA follows: TGTGCCAGCAGTGGGACTAGTTACCTCTACGAGCAGTACTTC.

This clonotype was counted many times. The V gene is TRBV7-2, the J gene TRBJ2-1; D is ambiguous. Trimming took 7 bases from V and 0 from J, leaving 13 bases between them. CDR1 is SGHTA and CDR2 is FQGNSA in the germline V gene. The CDR3 is 15 residues long. The CDR3: CASTHPFNSYNEQFF. The CDR3 bases are TGTGCCAGCACCCACCCTTTTAACTCCTACAATGAGCAGTTCTTC.

The chain has TRBV12-3 or TRBV12-4 and TRBJ2-5, with D tentatively TRBD1 (6 bases). Trimming stripped 6 bases from V and 6 bases from J, with 17 bases between. CDR3 length: 14 residues. CDR3 nucleotide sequence: TGTGCCAGCAGCCCCCCTGGACAGCCTAAGACCCAGTACTTC. Amino acids: CASSPPGQPKTQYF.

On this clonotype itself: With a much larger clone just one base away, this may be a read error. The V and J genes are TRBV29-1 and TRBJ2-5; D is perhaps TRBD2 (5 bases). Trimming cost V 3 bases and J 11 bases, with 19 bases left between them. In germline, CDR1 is SQVTM, CDR2 ANQGSEA. The CDR3 is 13 amino acids. CDR3 sequence reads: CSVDDYLANEQYF. CDR3 nucleotides: TGCAGCGTTGACGACTATCTTGCGAATGAGCAGTACTTC.

The chain employs TRBV29-1 and TRBJ1-3; perhaps TRBD1 as D (5 bases). The V end was cut by 4 bases, the J end by 4 bases, with 8 bases between. CDR1 and CDR2 from the germline V gene are SQVTM and ANQGSEA. This CDR3 is 12 amino acids long. As DNA, the CDR3 is TGCAGCGTTGCCAACAGGGGAAACACCATATATTTT. This sequence encodes CSVANRGNTIYF.

The table lists this clonotype with many counts. CDR3 DNA sequence: TGTGCCAGCAGCTTATCCAGGGGAGAGACCCAGTACTTC. Encoded protein: CASSLSRGETQYF. J is TRBJ2-5 and V is TRBV7-2; TRBD1 might be the D (6 bases). This CDR3 comprises 13 residues. Germline lookup yields CDR1 SGHTA and CDR2 FQGNSA. Trimming stripped 2 bases from V and 4 bases from J, with 8 bases between.

This clonotype was recorded a few times. The chain is built from TRBV2 and TRBJ2-3, with a weak D call TRBD1 (6 bases). The germline V gene encodes CDR1 SNHLY and CDR2 FYNNEI. V was pared by 6 bases and J by 4 bases, with 20 bases between. This CDR3 is built from 16 residues. The CDR3 protein is CASRPWRAGDPDTQYF. The CDR3 region has the DNA TGTGCCAGCAGGCCATGGCGGGCAGGGGACCCAGATACGCAGTATTTT. Full variable domain (remainder filled in from reference TRBV2 and TRBJ2-3): EPEVTQTPSHQVTQMGQEVILRCVPISNHLYFYWYRQILGQKVEFLVSFYNNEISEKSEIFDDQFSVERPDGSNFTLKIRSTKLEDSAMYFCASRPWRAGDPDTQYFGPGTRLTVL.

The CDR3 sequence: CASSLGVQRNTEAFF. Written as DNA, the CDR3 is TGCGCCAGCAGCTTGGGTGTACAGAGGAACACTGAAGCTTTCTTT. The rearrangement uses TRBV5-1 and TRBJ1-1; D gene unclear. CDR1 and CDR2 from the germline V gene are SGHRS and YFSETQ. Between the trimmed V and J ends, which lost 0 bases and 1 base, there was a span of 10 bases. The CDR3 contains 15 residues.

This clonotype was counted ten times or more. The chain recombines TRBV11-2 with TRBJ2-5, with 8 nucleotides matching TRBD2. V gave up 5 bases and J gave up 5 bases; unmatched junction bases: 10. CDR3 size: 15 residues. Germline V gene sequence: CDR1 SGHAT, CDR2 FQNNGV. CDR3 amino acids: CASSLGLALSETQYF. CDR3 DNA: TGTGCCAGCAGCCTCGGACTAGCTCTATCGGAGACCCAGTACTTC.

The gene calls are TRBV12-3 or TRBV12-4 and TRBJ2-3; tentatively, D is TRBD1 (6 bases). This CDR3 has 16 residues. With 3 bases removed from V and 3 bases from J, the gap between germline ends came to 16 bases. In DNA, the CDR3 is TGTGCCAGCAGTTTCGCAGGGGAAACAACAACAGATACGCAGTATTTT. This sequence encodes CASSFAGETTTDTQYF.

J is TRBJ1-2 and V is TRBV5-1, with D unclear. Trimming took 1 base from V and 0 from J, leaving 10 bases between them. The CDR3 loop spans 15 amino acids. Germline values: CDR1 SGHRS, CDR2 YFSETQ. CDR3 protein: CASSLTAKANYGYTF. The CDR3 DNA sequence: TGCGCCAGCAGCTTGACAGCGAAGGCTAACTATGGCTACACCTTC.

Concerning this clonotype: A much larger clonotype is one base distant, so this may be a read error. The rearrangement uses TRBV28 and TRBJ2-1, with TRBD2 identical over 11 bases. The CDR3 length is 17 residues. Per the germline V gene, CDR1 is MDHEN and CDR2 is SYDVKM. The CDR3 bases are TGTGTCAGCAGTTTAGCGGGGGGGCCCGGTTCCTACAATGAGCAGTTCTTC. This sequence encodes CVSSLAGGPGSYNEQFF.

V is TRBV5-1 and J is TRBJ2-7; TRBD2 might be the D (5 bases). This CDR3 region has 15 residues. The germline V gene has CDR1 SGHRS and CDR2 YFSETQ. Deletions cut 0 bases from V and 0 bases from J, with 10 bases between. CDR3 coding DNA: TGCGCCAGCAGCTTGGCTCCCGGGATCTCCTACGAGCAGTACTTC. Translation gives CASSLAPGISYEQYF.

This clonotype was detected only a few times. The chain is built from TRBV20-1 and TRBJ1-2; D gene ambiguous. Germline loops: CDR1 DFQATT, CDR2 SNEGSKA (reference sequence). V lost 0 bases and J 7 bases, leaving 18 bases between the germline ends. The CDR3 extends over 15 amino acids. CDR3 sequence reads: CSARDPDGSGIGYTF. In DNA form, the CDR3 reads TGCAGTGCTAGAGACCCTGACGGTTCCGGCATTGGCTACACCTTC.

This clonotype has ten or more counts. V is TRBV12-3 or TRBV12-4 and J is TRBJ2-6, with TRBD1 matching 11 bases. V dropped 5 bases and J dropped 2; count of bases not matched to a gene: 5. This CDR3 is built from 17 residues. The CDR3: CASSRTGGLAGANVLTF. The CDR3 DNA is TGTGCCAGCAGTCGGACAGGGGGCTTAGCTGGGGCCAACGTCCTGACTTTC.

In this sample, this clonotype turned up a few times. This sequence joins TRBV7-6 and TRBJ2-5, with D unresolved. Trimming took 3 bases from V and 4 from J, leaving 15 bases between them. The CDR3 runs 15 residues. CDR1 is SGHVS, CDR2 FNYEAQ, per germline. In DNA, the CDR3 is TGTGCCAGCAGCTTCATCGCTGGCCGTGCAGAGACCCAGTACTTC. Protein sequence: CASSFIAGRAETQYF.

The V and J genes are TRBV20-1 and TRBJ2-1; 11 nucleotides align to TRBD2. The J segment lost 5 bases and the V segment lost 6 bases, leaving 12 bases of the junction unmatched. CDR1 and CDR2 from the germline V gene are DFQATT and SNEGSKA (reference sequence). This CDR3 comprises 16 residues. In DNA form, the CDR3 reads TGCAGTGCCCTCCTTCCCCGACTAGCGGGGAACAATGAGCAGTTCTTC. It yields the protein CSALLPRLAGNNEQFF.

This clonotype was recorded many times. V and J are TRBV6-1 and TRBJ2-7; D may be TRBD2 (6 bases). The V end lost 6 bases, the J end lost 1 base, and 16 bases lay between the germline ends. The CDR3 is made up of 15 amino acids. Germline V gene data show CDR1 as MNHNS and CDR2 as SASEGT. The chain's CDR3 is CASSPLWGESYEQYF. The CDR3 region has the DNA TGTGCCAGCAGCCCCCTCTGGGGGGAATCCTACGAGCAGTACTTC.